Each of the 22 T cell receptor beta chains below was sequenced from the same sample in a study of T-cell memory formation after mild COVID-19. TCRdb re-analysed the 5' RACE reads in MiXCR, keeping a single row per CDR3 protein. The sample carries over 300,000 distinct CDR3 sequences, roughly 19% recorded once. The source material was PBMCs or a T cell subset sorted from them (not recorded which). These receptors came from a man aged 18 to 30 who had mild COVID-19 (a few samples of this study predate the infection). Cell type and time point are not known.

This clonotype turned up a few times. The chain employs TRBV7-9 and TRBJ1-2; a possible D gene is TRBD1 (6 bases). The germline CDR1 and CDR2 sequences are SEHNR and FQNEAQ (reference sequence). Trimming left V 5 bases short and J 6 bases short, with 16 bases between. This CDR3 comprises 14 residues. CDR3: CASSDFQGSDGYTF. The CDR3 DNA reads as TGTGCCAGCAGCGACTTCCAGGGGTCCGATGGCTACACCTTC.

The rearrangement uses TRBV5-1 and TRBJ2-2, with D possibly TRBD1 on 6 matching bases. V lost 0 bases and J lost 4, with 22 bases in between. The CDR3 is 19 residues long. The germline V gene encodes CDR1 SGHRS and CDR2 YFSETQ. This chain's CDR3 is CASSLAPPGERTATGELFF. Here the CDR3 DNA reads TGCGCCAGCAGCTTGGCCCCGCCCGGGGAGAGGACAGCCACCGGGGAGCTGTTTTTT. The variable domain in full, with the rest retrieved from reference TRBV5-1 and TRBJ2-2, is KAGVTQTPRYLIKTRGQQVTLSCSPISGHRSVSWYQQTPGQGLQFLFEYFSETQRNKGNFPGRFSGRQFSNSRSEMNVSTLELGDSALYLCASSLAPPGERTATGELFFGEGSRLTVL.

This clonotype was seen a few times. The V call is TRBV10-3, the J call TRBJ2-5, with a possible D match to TRBD1 (5 bases). CDR1 ENHRY and CDR2 SYGVKD come from the germline V gene. Trimming removed 10 bases at V and 2 bases at J, with 11 bases between. The CDR3 has 12 amino acids. CDR3 sequence reads: CATQQGQETQYF. CDR3 DNA sequence: TGTGCCACCCAGCAGGGACAAGAGACCCAGTACTTC.

This clonotype turned up a few times. The V and J genes are TRBV10-3 and TRBJ2-4; 9 bases line up with TRBD2. This CDR3 contains 14 residues. J gave up 7 bases and V 0 bases, and 1 base lay outside the gene matches. Germline CDR1 and CDR2: ENHRY and SYGVKD. CDR3 amino acids: CAISESAGGNIQYF. For the CDR3, the DNA is TGTGCCATCAGTGAGTCCGCGGGGGGGAACATTCAGTACTTC.

The chain combines TRBV12-3 or TRBV12-4 with TRBJ1-2; D is undetermined. The V gene lost 3 bases and the J gene lost 0 bases, with 5 bases spanning the gap. This CDR3 spans 13 amino acids. The CDR3 region is CASSFGANYGYTF. The CDR3 DNA follows: TGTGCCAGCAGTTTCGGGGCTAACTATGGCTACACCTTC.

This clonotype was observed many times. The V and J genes are TRBV5-1 and TRBJ2-5; D is uncertain. The V end was cut by 3 bases, the J end by 2 bases, with 2 bases between. CDR1 and CDR2 (germline): SGHRS, YFSETQ. There are 11 residues in the CDR3. The CDR3 bases are TGCGCCAGCAGCTGGCAAGAGACCCAGTACTTC. As protein: CASSWQETQYF.

The chain links TRBV20-1 to TRBJ2-3, with 8 bases matching TRBD2. Germline CDR1 DFQATT, CDR2 SNEGSKA (reference sequence). The CDR3 sequence is 15 residues long. V shed 6 bases and J 8 bases; nucleotides not matched to a gene: 16. The CDR3 reads CSARVGGGGFATQYF. In DNA form, the CDR3 reads TGCAGTGCGAGGGTTGGAGGCGGGGGGTTCGCTACGCAGTATTTT.

The table lists this clonotype with many counts. The rearrangement links TRBV5-1 to TRBJ2-7; D possibly uses TRBD1 or TRBD2 (5 bases each). The CDR3 is 15 residues long. The V gene lost 1 base and the J gene lost 1 base, with 12 bases spanning the gap. The germline V gene has CDR1 SGHRS and CDR2 YFSETQ. The CDR3 DNA reads as TGCGCCAGCAGCTTGCAGCCTGGGGGTTCCTACGAGCAGTACGTC. Amino acids: CASSLQPGGSYEQYV.

This clonotype was seen only a few times. V gene TRBV6-5 combines with J gene TRBJ1-2; 8 bases are a match to TRBD1. Germline V lookup: CDR1 MNHEY, CDR2 SVGAGI. With 4 bases clipped from V and 3 bases from J, the junction kept 7 bases outside the gene matches. The CDR3 runs to 15 residues. The CDR3 is CASSSSGQGHYGYTF. The DNA of the CDR3 is TGTGCCAGCAGTTCCTCAGGACAGGGCCACTATGGCTACACCTTC.

This chain connects TRBV5-1 to TRBJ2-7; 9 positions match TRBD2. The CDR3 consists of 14 residues. CDR1 is SGHRS, CDR2 YFSETQ, per germline. Trimming removed 10 bases from V and 0 bases from J; junction bases left unmatched: 8. The CDR3 loop reads CAGVKRGVSYEQYV. Written as DNA, the CDR3 is TGCGCCGGGGTGAAGCGGGGGGTCTCCTACGAGCAGTACGTC.

Comment on this clonotype: Germline is not matched at one junction end, which may reflect a read error. V usage is TRBV12-3 or TRBV12-4 and J usage is TRBJ1-1; D remains unclear. The CDR3 length is 12 residues. The CDR3 sequence is CASSLAGAEAFF. Written as DNA, the CDR3 is TGTGCCAGCAGTCTAGCGGGTGCTGAAGCTTTCTTT.

This clonotype was observed a handful of times. V and J are TRBV7-3 and TRBJ2-2, with D possibly being TRBD1 (6 bases). The germline gives CDR1 SGHTA, CDR2 FQGTGA. CDR3 length: 14 residues. The V and J ends lost 3 bases and 6 bases respectively, with 11 bases between them. The CDR3 loop is CASSLSGESGELFF. In nucleotides, the CDR3 is TGTGCCAGCAGCTTGTCAGGGGAATCCGGGGAGCTGTTTTTT.

The V call is TRBV27, the J call TRBJ2-1; D might be TRBD2 (5 bases). Germline CDR1 is MNHEY and CDR2 is SMNVEV (reference sequence). The V gene lost 2 bases and the J gene lost 6 bases, with 8 bases spanning the gap. This CDR3 contains 13 residues. In DNA form, the CDR3 reads TGTGCCAGCAGTTTAGGAGGTATCAATGAGCAGTTCTTC. It specifies CASSLGGINEQFF.

This clonotype was observed once. The chain recombines TRBV21-1 with TRBJ2-7; the table's D call TRBD1 went unverified against the DNA. TRBV21-1 is labeled a pseudogene. The CDR3 contains 13 residues. For the CDR3, the DNA is TGTGCCAGCAGCAAGGGGACAGCCTACGAGCAGTACGTC. Translation: CASSKGTAYEQYV.

The J gene is TRBJ1-3, the V gene TRBV20-1; 8 bases are shared with TRBD1. Unmatched junction bases numbered 9, after V lost 0 bases and J lost 2 bases. Per germline, CDR1 DFQATT and CDR2 SNEGSKA (reference sequence). The length of the CDR3 is 17 residues. The CDR3 loop is CSARDPGQVSTGNTIYF. Written as DNA, the CDR3 is TGCAGTGCTAGAGACCCGGGACAGGTGTCCACTGGAAACACCATATATTTT.

A few counts support this clonotype. J is TRBJ1-2 and V is TRBV7-8; no reliable D call. V was pared by 5 bases and J by 3 bases, with 16 bases between. CDR3 size: 15 residues. Germline CDR1 and CDR2: SGHVS and FQNEAQ. The CDR3 sequence is CASSASTTAYYGYTF. The CDR3 DNA follows: TGTGCCAGCAGCGCCTCTACGACCGCTTACTATGGCTACACCTTC.

The J gene is TRBJ2-2, the V gene TRBV4-1, with D unclear. The V gene lost 4 bases and the J gene lost 7 bases, with 13 bases spanning the gap. CDR1 is MGHRA and CDR2 is YSYEKL in the germline V gene. CDR3 length: 14 residues. Here the CDR3 DNA reads TGCGCCAGCAGCCGAGACGAACCCAACGGGGAGCTGTTTTTT. It translates to CASSRDEPNGELFF.

The J gene is TRBJ1-2, the V gene TRBV12-3 or TRBV12-4, with D possibly being TRBD1 (5 bases). CDR3 size: 13 residues. V lost 1 base and J 8 bases, leaving 11 bases between the germline ends. The CDR3 sequence: CASSLERGRGYTF. For the CDR3, the DNA is TGTGCCAGCAGTTTAGAAAGGGGCCGAGGCTACACCTTC.

This clonotype was detected only a few times. The chain joins TRBV4-3 to TRBJ1-2; D is ambiguous. CDR3 length: 15 residues. From germline, CDR1 is LGHNA and CDR2 YSLEER. The ends were cut back, 0 bases at V and 5 bases at J, with 13 bases in the middle. For the CDR3, the DNA is TGCGCCAGCAGCCAAGATTGGGCTGGGGTTTATGGCTACACCTTC. It yields the protein CASSQDWAGVYGYTF.

V is TRBV7-3 and J is TRBJ2-5; 10 positions agree with TRBD1. With V trimmed by 5 bases and J by 5 bases, 5 bases remained unmatched. This CDR3 spans 14 amino acids. In germline, CDR1 is SGHTA, CDR2 FQGTGA. The chain's CDR3 is CASSPDRGLETQYF. In DNA, the CDR3 is TGTGCCAGCAGCCCAGACAGGGGGCTGGAGACCCAGTACTTC.

This clonotype was detected a few times. The chain recombines TRBV20-1 with TRBJ1-2; no clear D. CDR1 is DFQATT, CDR2 SNEGSKA, per germline (reference sequence). Trimming took off 4 bases at V and 7 bases at J, with 31 bases between the two ends. This CDR3 region has 18 residues. CDR3 in DNA: TGCAGTGCTACCAGCAACATAATCCGGGCCGTCGGCTTTCTTGGCTACACCTTC. It yields the protein CSATSNIIRAVGFLGYTF.

This clonotype was detected only a few times. The V gene is TRBV7-3, the J gene TRBJ2-1; D is perhaps TRBD2 (5 bases). Germline-derived CDR1 and CDR2 are SGHTA and FQGTGA. CDR3 length equals 14 residues. Trimming shortened V by 1 base and J by 8 bases, and 12 bases separated the two germline ends. The CDR3: CASSLSPPGDEQFF. For the CDR3, the DNA is TGTGCCAGCAGCTTAAGCCCCCCCGGGGATGAGCAGTTCTTC.